Below, 29 T cell receptor beta chains from the same sample are listed, as sequenced in a study of T cell repertoires in cytomegalovirus infection. TCRdb itself ran the reads through MiXCR, one entry per CDR3 protein. Of approximately 990,000 distinct CDR3 sequences listed, 30% to 40% are singletons. No antigen is known for these receptors. This material consisted of cultured CD8+ T cells from PBMCs, taken from culture after CMV antigen stimulation. The receptors were sampled from a human donor in good health (CMV status not recorded). Some clones in this sample may be carry-over from other donors' samples.

V usage is TRBV10-2 and J usage is TRBJ2-7, with 7 bases matching TRBD2. Germline V gene lookup returns CDR1 WSHSY and CDR2 SAAADI. Unmatched junction bases numbered 13, after V lost 5 bases and J lost 3 bases. The CDR3 runs to 16 residues. CDR3 DNA: TGCGCCAGCAGTTCGATTATGGGGGGGAGGAGCTACGAGCAGTACTTC. This encodes CASSSIMGGRSYEQYF.

This clonotype was found many times. The rearrangement uses TRBV12-3 or TRBV12-4 and TRBJ1-4; D gene uncertain. V lost 7 bases to trimming and J lost 0 bases, with 12 bases between them. The CDR3 totals 15 residues. The CDR3 bases are TGTGCCAGCACCCCGGGAGAACCAACTAATGAAAAACTGTTTTTT. Translation gives CASTPGEPTNEKLFF.

Written as DNA, the CDR3 is TGTGCCAGCACCTCCCCAGGGGGTACCTACACTGAAGCTTTCTTT. Protein product: CASTSPGGTYTEAFF. The genes are TRBV2 and TRBJ1-1, with 7 bases identical to TRBD1. The germline V gene has CDR1 SNHLY and CDR2 FYNNEI. The trim removed 7 bases at V and 3 bases at J, leaving 11 bases unmatched. CDR3 size: 15 residues.

In its sample, this clonotype was seen a few times. This chain links TRBV6-5 with TRBJ1-1, with D unclear. Germline V lookup: CDR1 MNHEY, CDR2 SVGAGI. V dropped 6 bases and J dropped 2 bases, with 16 bases sitting between them. CDR3 size: 15 residues. The CDR3 nucleotides read TGTGCCAGCAGCCTATCGTTGAGACCTAACACTGAAGCTTTCTTT. Translated, it gives CASSLSLRPNTEAFF.

The chain carries TRBV15 and TRBJ1-1; 7 positions match TRBD1. J was trimmed by 0 bases and V by 5 bases; bases with no gene match: 12. CDR3 length equals 17 residues. Germline V CDR1 and CDR2: LNHNV, YYDKDF (reference sequence). The CDR3 loop reads CATSGTGAGWLNTEAFF. For the CDR3, the DNA is TGTGCCACCAGCGGAACAGGGGCCGGTTGGTTGAACACTGAAGCTTTCTTT.

The rearrangement uses TRBV7-4 and TRBJ2-7, with 9 bases matching TRBD1. The CDR3 is 14 residues long. J gave up 4 bases and V 4 bases, and 5 bases lay outside the gene matches. The V gene's germline CDR1 is SGHVT and CDR2 SQSDAQ. Here the CDR3 reads CASSYRDRAYEQYF. CDR3 in DNA: TGTGCCAGCAGCTACAGGGACAGGGCATACGAGCAGTACTTC.

The J gene is TRBJ1-1, the V gene TRBV2; 9 bases align to TRBD1. The germline V gene has CDR1 SNHLY and CDR2 FYNNEI. The trim removed 4 bases at V and 1 base at J, leaving 7 bases unmatched. The CDR3 is made up of 16 amino acids. The CDR3 loop reads CASSGRQGGRNTEAFF. For the CDR3, the DNA is TGTGCCAGCAGTGGTAGACAGGGGGGAAGGAACACTGAAGCTTTCTTT.

This chain joins TRBV15 and TRBJ2-2; D is tentatively TRBD1 or TRBD2 (5 bases each). Germline V CDR1 and CDR2: LNHNV, YYDKDF (reference sequence). The CDR3 has 16 residues. Trimming cost V 7 bases and J 2 bases, with 17 bases left between them. The CDR3 region has the DNA TGTGCCACCATCCGAGGGGCGACGAGTAACACCGGGGAGCTGTTTTTT. Translating gives CATIRGATSNTGELFF. The full variable domain, in which reference TRBV15 and TRBJ2-2 provide the parts outside the CDR3, is DAMVIQNPRYQVTQFGKPVTLSCSQTLNHNVMYWYQQKSSQAPKLLFHYYDKDFNNEADTPDNFQSRRPNTSFCFLDIRSPGLGDTAMYLCATIRGATSNTGELFFGEGSRLTVL.

V is TRBV2 and J is TRBJ2-2; D unclear. V shed 4 bases and J shed 0 bases, with 18 bases lying between them. There are 18 residues in the CDR3. CDR1 is SNHLY, CDR2 FYNNEI, per germline. The chain's CDR3 is CASSVSVGSTTNTGELFF. The CDR3 nucleotides are TGTGCCAGCAGTGTATCGGTCGGTAGTACTACGAACACCGGGGAGCTGTTTTTT.

This clonotype was recorded only once. This chain joins TRBV19 and TRBJ2-4; 11 positions match TRBD1. The CDR3 is 18 amino acids. Germline V gene lookup returns CDR1 LNHDA and CDR2 SQIVND (reference sequence). Losses at the gene ends were 10 bases for V and 0 bases for J; bases not matched to a gene: 14. Here the CDR3 reads CATTEGDRGFLAKNIQYF. In DNA, the CDR3 is TGTGCCACTACAGAGGGGGACAGGGGGTTCCTAGCCAAAAACATTCAGTACTTC. Supplemented by reference TRBV19 and TRBJ2-4, the full variable domain reads DGGITQSPKYLFRKEGQNVTLSCEQNLNHDAMYWYRQDPGQGLRLIYYSQIVNDFQKGDIAEGYSVSREKKESFPLTVTSAQKNPTAFYLCATTEGDRGFLAKNIQYFGAGTRLSVL.

The chain uses TRBV6-2 or TRBV6-3 and TRBJ2-3, with 9 positions matching TRBD2. The CDR3 has 19 residues. Trimming cost V 0 bases and J 4 bases; bases outside gene matches: 14. Germline V CDR1 and CDR2: MNHEY, SVGEGT. CDR3 bases: TGTGCCAGCAGTTACTCAATTCGACTAGCGGAGCTCGTGGCAGATACGCAGTATTTT. It translates to CASSYSIRLAELVADTQYF.

The chain joins TRBV19 to TRBJ2-3; 8 positions match TRBD1. Germline CDR1 is LNHDA and CDR2 is SQIVND (reference sequence). V shed 4 bases, J shed 5 bases, and the junction held 11 bases outside the gene matches. The CDR3 consists of 16 residues. CDR3 region: CASSTYRDRRIDTQYF. CDR3 sequence (DNA): TGTGCCAGTAGTACCTACCGGGACAGGAGAATAGATACGCAGTATTTT.

This chain uses TRBV27 with TRBJ2-4, with 7 bases lining up with TRBD2. Per the germline V gene, CDR1 is MNHEY and CDR2 is SMNVEV (reference sequence). J lost 6 bases, V lost 9 bases, and 5 bases had no gene match. CDR3 length equals 12 residues. CDR3 amino acids: CASGGELNIQYF. The CDR3, as DNA: TGTGCCAGTGGGGGGGAGCTAAACATTCAGTACTTC.

The chain couples TRBV7-6 to TRBJ2-5; D remains unclear. Germline CDR1 and CDR2: SGHVS and FNYEAQ. Between the trimmed V and J ends, which lost 3 bases and 5 bases, there was a span of 16 bases. The CDR3 contains 15 residues. The CDR3 sequence is CASSFPELRWETQYF. As DNA, the CDR3 is TGTGCCAGCAGCTTCCCGGAACTCCGGTGGGAGACCCAGTACTTC.

The V call is TRBV20-1, the J call TRBJ2-7; D ambiguous. The germline CDR1 and CDR2 sequences are DFQATT and SNEGSKA (reference sequence). The V gene lost 5 bases and the J gene lost 2 bases, with 16 bases spanning the gap. This CDR3 has 14 amino acids. CDR3 sequence (DNA): TGCAGTGCTTCCCTAGAGACTCCCACCTACGAGCAGTACTTC. This gives the protein CSASLETPTYEQYF.

This clonotype was counted ten times or more. This sequence joins TRBV7-9 and TRBJ2-7; no clear D. Trimming cost V 1 base and J 13 bases, with 14 bases left between them. The CDR3 has 12 amino acids. Germline values: CDR1 SEHNR, CDR2 FQNEAQ (reference sequence). The CDR3 DNA reads as TGTGCCAGCAGCTTAGACAACCAGAGCCGATACTTC. The encoded protein is CASSLDNQSRYF.

The rearrangement links TRBV4-2 to TRBJ2-4, with 11 nucleotides matching TRBD2. The CDR3 consists of 16 residues. In germline, CDR1 is LGHNA, CDR2 YNFKEQ. The ends lost 3 bases at V and 4 bases at J; junction bases unmatched: 5. CDR3 DNA: TGTGCCAGCAGCCATGCTCCTAGCGGGGGGAAAAACATTCAGTACTTC. This gives the protein CASSHAPSGGKNIQYF.

This clonotype appeared a few times. The chain combines TRBV7-8 with TRBJ1-4; D remains ambiguous. The CDR3 length is 16 residues. V lost 5 bases to trimming and J lost 3 bases, with 16 bases between them. Germline lookup yields CDR1 SGHVS and CDR2 FQNEAQ. In nucleotides, the CDR3 is TGTGCCAGCAGCCTCACAAAAGGGAGGCCTAATGAAAAACTGTTTTTT. The encoded protein is CASSLTKGRPNEKLFF. Based on the CDR3 plus reference TRBV7-8 and TRBJ1-4, the full variable domain is GAGVSQSPRYKVAKRGQDVALRCDPISGHVSLFWYQQALGQGPEFLTYFQNEAQLDKSGLPSDRFFAERPEGSVSTLKIQRTQQEDSAVYLCASSLTKGRPNEKLFFGSGTQLSVL.

The chain is built from TRBV20-1 and TRBJ1-2; the D is unclear. V was trimmed by 4 bases and J by 5 bases, leaving 17 bases between them. This CDR3 is 14 amino acids long. Germline CDR1 reads DFQATT; CDR2 reads SNEGSKA (reference sequence). CDR3 sequence reads: CSATESGFNYGYTF. The CDR3, as DNA: TGCAGTGCTACCGAGTCCGGGTTTAATTATGGCTACACCTTC.

The chain combines TRBV27 with TRBJ2-5, with D uncertain. The CDR3 covers 14 residues. From germline, CDR1 is MNHEY and CDR2 SMNVEV (reference sequence). V was trimmed by 5 bases and J by 5 bases, leaving 15 bases between them. The CDR3 region has the DNA TGTGCCAGCAGTCCCTCAGTGGTGGGGGAGACCCAGTACTTC. Translation gives CASSPSVVGETQYF.

This chain uses TRBV6-1 with TRBJ2-1; perhaps TRBD2 as D (6 bases). The CDR3 sequence is 13 residues long. Germline V CDR1 and CDR2: MNHNS, SASEGT. Trimming cost V 11 bases and J 7 bases, with 18 bases left between them. CDR3 protein: CAGGARDKNEQFF. CDR3 nucleotides: TGTGCCGGAGGGGCGCGGGATAAAAATGAGCAGTTCTTC.

This clonotype was seen more than once but under ten times. The rearrangement links TRBV10-3 to TRBJ1-6, with TRBD1 as a possible D gene (5 bases). Germline CDR1 reads ENHRY; CDR2 reads SYGVKD. The CDR3 covers 18 residues. Between the trimmed V and J ends, which lost 2 bases and 8 bases, there was a span of 22 bases. This chain's CDR3 is CAISETLREMSQYSPLHF. CDR3 DNA: TGTGCCATCAGTGAGACGCTCAGGGAAATGAGCCAATATTCACCCCTCCACTTT.

V usage is TRBV20-1 and J usage is TRBJ1-3, with D hard to call. The CDR3 consists of 12 residues. Germline V gene lookup returns CDR1 DFQATT and CDR2 SNEGSKA (reference sequence). The ends were cut back, 7 bases at V and 4 bases at J, with 11 bases in the middle. The CDR3 nucleotides read TGCAGTGTATCAACGGCCGGAAACACCATATATTTT. Translating gives CSVSTAGNTIYF.

V gene TRBV18 combines with J gene TRBJ2-7; no definite D call. This CDR3 has 15 residues. From germline, CDR1 is KGHSH and CDR2 LQKENI. The germline V and J ends were trimmed by 6 bases and 2 bases, with 17 bases remaining between them. CDR3 in amino acids: CASSLVKSDPYEQYF. The CDR3 coding sequence is TGTGCCAGCTCCCTGGTGAAGTCCGACCCCTACGAGCAGTACTTC.

V is TRBV20-1 and J is TRBJ2-3, with D unclear. Germline V CDR1 and CDR2: DFQATT, SNEGSKA (reference sequence). This CDR3 spans 11 amino acids. The V end lost 5 bases, the J end lost 4 bases, and 7 bases lay between the germline ends. The CDR3 DNA sequence: TGCAGTGCTCCCTGGCCAGATACGCAGTATTTT. Its protein product is CSAPWPDTQYF.

This clonotype was seen repeatedly, ten times or more. The rearrangement joins TRBV27 to TRBJ1-2, with 8 positions matching TRBD1. The V and J ends lost 6 bases and 3 bases, in that order; junction bases with no gene match: 3. Per germline, CDR1 MNHEY and CDR2 SMNVEV (reference sequence). The CDR3 consists of 13 residues. The CDR3 loop is CASSLQGDYGYTF. As DNA, the CDR3 is TGTGCCAGCAGCTTACAGGGGGACTATGGCTACACCTTC.

J is TRBJ1-6 and V is TRBV28; no clear D. CDR1 is MDHEN and CDR2 is SYDVKM in the germline V gene. The CDR3 runs to 14 residues. V was pared by 8 bases and J by 5 bases, with 13 bases between. The CDR3 is CASADYTDNSPLHF. The CDR3 bases are TGTGCCAGCGCCGACTATACGGATAATTCACCCCTCCACTTT.

This clonotype was recorded at least ten times. The V gene is TRBV7-9, the J gene TRBJ2-1; maybe TRBD1 (6 bases). This CDR3 spans 19 amino acids. V was shortened by 2 bases and J by 5 bases, with 25 bases between the two germline ends. Germline values: CDR1 SEHNR, CDR2 FQNEAQ (reference sequence). CDR3 in amino acids: CASSLRSSLWSGDHNEQFF. CDR3 nucleotide sequence: TGTGCCAGCAGCTTACGTTCGTCACTTTGGTCAGGGGATCACAATGAGCAGTTCTTC.

The chain combines TRBV6-1 with TRBJ2-1; 11 nucleotides align to TRBD2. Per the germline V gene, CDR1 is MNHNS and CDR2 is SASEGT. With 0 bases clipped from V and 7 bases from J, the junction kept 2 bases outside the gene matches. This CDR3 has 15 residues. The CDR3 loop reads CASSEATSGGNEQFF. DNA for the CDR3: TGTGCCAGCAGTGAAGCAACTAGCGGGGGAAATGAGCAGTTCTTC.